This entry lists 5 T cell receptor beta chains sequenced from one sample in a study of prognosis after radiotherapy for stage I lung cancer (dated by TCRdb to the early 2020s). Sequencing took place on an Illumina HiSeq 3000. Two rounds of multiplex PCR on genomic DNA were used to amplify the TCR beta CDR3 region. The first PCR round used primers specific to each TRBV and TRBJ gene, and the primer sequences were filed in Chinese patent CN105087789A. TCRdb's own reprocessing of the public reads used fastp at Q25 and MiXCR and kept productive beta chains. Each CDR3 protein appears once, grouped with its most common genes and DNA. A total of 50,000 to 75,000 distinct CDR3 sequences appear in this sample, about 30% of them only once. Of the sample, roughly 7.5% is held by the ten largest clones. The specimen comprised PBMCs, sampled before or after stereotactic body radiation therapy (not recorded which). All receptors derive from a donor aged 50 or older with non-small cell lung cancer.

In the case of this clonotype: Given a far larger clone just one base away, this is likely a sequencing read error. The J gene is TRBJ1-2, the V gene TRBV6-9; D unclear. This CDR3 region has 14 residues. Germline V gene sequence: CDR1 MNHGY, CDR2 SVAAGI. The CDR3 nucleotides read TGTGCCAGCAGTCATTCGTTGATGTTCTATGGCTACACCTTC. Its protein product is CASSHSLMFYGYTF.

Note on this clonotype: One junction end does not reproduce the germline sequence, and a read error may be involved. V and J are TRBV3-1 and TRBJ2-3, with unresolved D. The CDR3 runs to 11 residues. Per germline, CDR1 LGHDT and CDR2 YNNKEL (reference sequence). The CDR3 bases are TGTGCCAGCAGCCACGCAGATACGAAGTATTTT. It encodes CASSHADTKYF.

A note on this clonotype: The junction does not match germline at one end; this may be a read error. The chain uses TRBV6-2 or TRBV6-3 and TRBJ2-6; D might be TRBD1 (6 bases). The germline gives CDR1 MNHEY, CDR2 SVGEGT. The CDR3 totals 17 residues. The CDR3 nucleotides read TGTGCCAGCAGTTACTCAAAGTGGGGAGCTGGGGACAACGTACTGACTTTC. This gives the protein CASSYSKWGAGDNVLTF.

A word on this clonotype: A far larger clone is only one base removed, so a read error is likely. The rearrangement uses TRBV6-8 and TRBJ1-4; a possible D gene is TRBD1 (5 bases). This CDR3 region has 20 residues. Per germline, CDR1 MNHGY and CDR2 SAAAGT. Between the trimmed V and J ends, which lost 5 bases and 4 bases, there was a span of 29 bases. The CDR3 loop is CASSPPPGVLDSLFNEKLFF. The CDR3 nucleotides read TGTGCCAGCAGTCCCCCGCCGGGGGTTCTGGACTCGCTGTTTAATGAAAAACTGTTTTTT.

This clonotype was seen ten or more times. The CDR3, as DNA: TGCAGCGTAGGGACTCTTAATCAGCCCCAGCATTTT. It translates to CSVGTLNQPQHF. The rearrangement joins TRBV29-1 to TRBJ1-5; maybe TRBD1 (5 bases). The CDR3 is made up of 12 amino acids. The V and J ends lost 6 bases and 4 bases respectively, with 10 bases between them. Germline V CDR1 and CDR2: SQVTM, ANQGSEA.